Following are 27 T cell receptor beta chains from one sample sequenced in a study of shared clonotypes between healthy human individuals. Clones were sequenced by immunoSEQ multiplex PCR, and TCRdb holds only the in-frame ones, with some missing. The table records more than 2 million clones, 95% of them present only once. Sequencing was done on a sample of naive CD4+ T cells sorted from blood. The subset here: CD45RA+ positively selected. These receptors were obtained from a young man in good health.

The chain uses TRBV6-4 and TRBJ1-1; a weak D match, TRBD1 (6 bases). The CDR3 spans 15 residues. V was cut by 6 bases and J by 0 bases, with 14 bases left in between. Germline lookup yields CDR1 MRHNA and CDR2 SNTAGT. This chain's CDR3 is CASRGMTGLNTEAFF. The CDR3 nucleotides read TGTGCCAGCAGGGGGATGACAGGACTGAACACTGAAGCTTTCTTT.

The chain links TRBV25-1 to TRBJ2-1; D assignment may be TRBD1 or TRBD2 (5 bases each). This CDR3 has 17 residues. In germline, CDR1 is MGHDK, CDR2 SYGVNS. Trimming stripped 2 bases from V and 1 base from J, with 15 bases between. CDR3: CASSEAPGQASYNEQFF. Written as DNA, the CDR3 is TGTGCCAGCAGTGAAGCCCCGGGGCAGGCTTCCTACAATGAGCAGTTCTTC.

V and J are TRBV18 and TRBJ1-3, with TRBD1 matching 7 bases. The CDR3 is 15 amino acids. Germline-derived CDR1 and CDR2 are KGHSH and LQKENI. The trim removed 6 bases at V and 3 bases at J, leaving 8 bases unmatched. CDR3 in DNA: TGTGCCAGCTCCGACCCGGGACAGCTTGGAAACACCATATATTTT. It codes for CASSDPGQLGNTIYF. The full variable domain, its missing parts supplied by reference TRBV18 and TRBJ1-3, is NAGVMQNPRHLVRRRGQEARLRCSPMKGHSHVYWYRQLPEEGLKFMVYLQKENIIDESGMPKERFSAEFPKEGPSILRIQQVVRGDSAAYFCASSDPGQLGNTIYFGEGSWLTVV.

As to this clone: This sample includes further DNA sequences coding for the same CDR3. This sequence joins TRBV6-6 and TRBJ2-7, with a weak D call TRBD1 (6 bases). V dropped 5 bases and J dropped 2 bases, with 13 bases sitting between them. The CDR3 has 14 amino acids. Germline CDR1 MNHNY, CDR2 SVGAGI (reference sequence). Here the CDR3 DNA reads TGTGCCAGCAGTAACGGGCAGGGGCCCTACGAGCAGTACTTC. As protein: CASSNGQGPYEQYF.

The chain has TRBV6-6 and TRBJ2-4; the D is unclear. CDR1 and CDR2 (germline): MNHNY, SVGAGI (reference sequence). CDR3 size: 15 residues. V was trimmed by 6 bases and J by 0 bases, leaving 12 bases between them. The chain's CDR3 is CASRQVGLAKNIQYF. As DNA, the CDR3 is TGTGCCAGCAGGCAAGTGGGTCTAGCCAAAAACATTCAGTACTTC.

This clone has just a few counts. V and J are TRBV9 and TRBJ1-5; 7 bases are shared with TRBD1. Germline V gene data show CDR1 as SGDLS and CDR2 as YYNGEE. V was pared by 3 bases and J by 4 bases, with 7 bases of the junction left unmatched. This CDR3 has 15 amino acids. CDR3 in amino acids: CASSASGTENQPQHF. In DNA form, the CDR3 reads TGTGCCAGCAGCGCCTCCGGGACAGAGAATCAGCCCCAGCATTTT.

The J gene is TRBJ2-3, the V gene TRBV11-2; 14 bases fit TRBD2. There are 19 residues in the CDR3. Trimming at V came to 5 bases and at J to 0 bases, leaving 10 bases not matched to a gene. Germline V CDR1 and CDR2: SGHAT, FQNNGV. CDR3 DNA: TGTGCCAGCAGCACCGGGACTAGCGGGGGTGCTACTAGCACAGATACGCAGTATTTT. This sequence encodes CASSTGTSGGATSTDTQYF. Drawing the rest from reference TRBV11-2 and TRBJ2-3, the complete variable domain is EAGVAQSPRYKIIEKRQSVAFWCNPISGHATLYWYQQILGQGPKLLIQFQNNGVVDDSQLPKDRFSAERLKGVDSTLKIQPAKLEDSAVYLCASSTGTSGGATSTDTQYFGPGTRLTVL.

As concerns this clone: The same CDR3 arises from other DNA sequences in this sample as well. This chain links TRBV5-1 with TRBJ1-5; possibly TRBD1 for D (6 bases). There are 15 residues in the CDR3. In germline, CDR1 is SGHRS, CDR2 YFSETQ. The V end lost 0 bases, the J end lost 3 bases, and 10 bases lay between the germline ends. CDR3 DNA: TGCGCCAGCAGCTTGGAGGGGGGCTCCAATCAGCCCCAGCATTTT. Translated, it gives CASSLEGGSNQPQHF.

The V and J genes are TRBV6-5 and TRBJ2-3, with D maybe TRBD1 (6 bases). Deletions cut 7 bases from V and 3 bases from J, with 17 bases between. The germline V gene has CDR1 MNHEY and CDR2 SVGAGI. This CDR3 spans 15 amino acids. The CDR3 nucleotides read TGTGCCAGCAAGGGACCTGGACAGCAAACAGATACGCAGTATTTT. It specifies CASKGPGQQTDTQYF.

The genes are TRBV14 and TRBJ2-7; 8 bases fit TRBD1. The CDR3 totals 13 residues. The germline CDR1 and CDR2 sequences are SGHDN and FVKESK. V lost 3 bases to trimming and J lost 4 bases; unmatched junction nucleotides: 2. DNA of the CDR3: TGTGCCAGCAGCCACCGACAGGGGTACGAGCAGTACTTC. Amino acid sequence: CASSHRQGYEQYF.

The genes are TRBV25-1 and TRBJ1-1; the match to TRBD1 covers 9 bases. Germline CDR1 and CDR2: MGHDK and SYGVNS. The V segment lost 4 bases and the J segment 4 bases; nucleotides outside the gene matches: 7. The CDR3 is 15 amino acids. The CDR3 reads CASSATGGSITEAFF. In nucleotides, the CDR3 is TGTGCCAGCAGTGCTACAGGGGGCTCGATCACTGAAGCTTTCTTT.

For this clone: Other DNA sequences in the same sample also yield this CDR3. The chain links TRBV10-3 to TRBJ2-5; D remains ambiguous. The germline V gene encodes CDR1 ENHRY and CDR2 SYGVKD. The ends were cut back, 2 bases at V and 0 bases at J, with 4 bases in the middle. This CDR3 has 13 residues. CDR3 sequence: CAISERDQETQYF. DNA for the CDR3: TGTGCCATCAGTGAGCGTGACCAAGAGACCCAGTACTTC.

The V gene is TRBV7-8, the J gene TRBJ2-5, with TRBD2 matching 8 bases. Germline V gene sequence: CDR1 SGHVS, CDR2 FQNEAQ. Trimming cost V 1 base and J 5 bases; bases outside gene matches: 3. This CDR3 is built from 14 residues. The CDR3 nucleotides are TGTGCCAGCAGCTTAGAACTAGCGGAGGAGACCCAGTACTTC. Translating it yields CASSLELAEETQYF.

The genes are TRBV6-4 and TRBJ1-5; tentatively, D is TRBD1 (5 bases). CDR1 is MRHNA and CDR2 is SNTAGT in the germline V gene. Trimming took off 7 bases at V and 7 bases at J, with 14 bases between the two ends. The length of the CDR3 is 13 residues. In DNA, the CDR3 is TGTGCCAGCACCCCCAGGGAAGGCCAGCCCCAGCATTTT. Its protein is CASTPREGQPQHF.

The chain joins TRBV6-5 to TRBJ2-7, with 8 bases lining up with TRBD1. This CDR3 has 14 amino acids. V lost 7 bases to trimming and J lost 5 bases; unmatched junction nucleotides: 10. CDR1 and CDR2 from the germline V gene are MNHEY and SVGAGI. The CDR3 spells CASKNGQGRDEQYF. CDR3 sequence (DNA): TGTGCCAGCAAAAATGGACAGGGACGGGACGAGCAGTACTTC.

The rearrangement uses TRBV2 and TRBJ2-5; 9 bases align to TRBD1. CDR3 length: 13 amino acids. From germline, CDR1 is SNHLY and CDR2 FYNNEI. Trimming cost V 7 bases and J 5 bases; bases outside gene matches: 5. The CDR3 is CASTTGGWETQYF. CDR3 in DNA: TGTGCCAGCACCACAGGGGGCTGGGAGACCCAGTACTTC.

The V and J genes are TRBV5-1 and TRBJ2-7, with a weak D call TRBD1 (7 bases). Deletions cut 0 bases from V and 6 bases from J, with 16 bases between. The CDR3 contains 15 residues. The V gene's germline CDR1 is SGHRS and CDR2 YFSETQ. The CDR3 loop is CASSLGGTAVGEQYF. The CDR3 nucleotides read TGCGCCAGCAGCTTGGGCGGGACAGCCGTCGGCGAGCAGTACTTC.

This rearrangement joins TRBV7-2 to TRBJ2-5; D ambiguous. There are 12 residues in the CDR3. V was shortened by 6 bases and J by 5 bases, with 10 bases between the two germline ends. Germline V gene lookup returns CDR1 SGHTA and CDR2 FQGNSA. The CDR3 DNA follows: TGTGCCAGCAGAACTACTGTGGAGACCCAGTACTTC. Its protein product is CASRTTVETQYF.

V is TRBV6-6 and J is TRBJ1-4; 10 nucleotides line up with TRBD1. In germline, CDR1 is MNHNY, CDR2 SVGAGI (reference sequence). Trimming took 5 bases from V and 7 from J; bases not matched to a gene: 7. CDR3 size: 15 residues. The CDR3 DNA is TGTGCCAGCAGTACAATGGGACAGGGGCGTGAAAAACTGTTTTTT. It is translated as CASSTMGQGREKLFF.

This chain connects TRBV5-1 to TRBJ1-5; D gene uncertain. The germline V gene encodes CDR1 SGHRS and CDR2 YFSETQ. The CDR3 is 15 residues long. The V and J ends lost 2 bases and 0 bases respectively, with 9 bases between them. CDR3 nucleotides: TGCGCCAGCAGCTTTAGACTGAATAGCAATCAGCCCCAGCATTTT. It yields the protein CASSFRLNSNQPQHF. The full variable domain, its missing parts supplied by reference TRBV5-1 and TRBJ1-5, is KAGVTQTPRYLIKTRGQQVTLSCSPISGHRSVSWYQQTPGQGLQFLFEYFSETQRNKGNFPGRFSGRQFSNSRSEMNVSTLELGDSALYLCASSFRLNSNQPQHFGDGTRLSIL.

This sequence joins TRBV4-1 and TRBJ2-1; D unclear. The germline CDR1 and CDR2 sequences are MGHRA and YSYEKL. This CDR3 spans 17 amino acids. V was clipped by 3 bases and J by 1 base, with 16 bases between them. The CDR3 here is CASSHLPHQVSYNEQFF. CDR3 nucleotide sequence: TGCGCCAGCAGCCATCTCCCCCATCAGGTATCCTACAATGAGCAGTTCTTC.

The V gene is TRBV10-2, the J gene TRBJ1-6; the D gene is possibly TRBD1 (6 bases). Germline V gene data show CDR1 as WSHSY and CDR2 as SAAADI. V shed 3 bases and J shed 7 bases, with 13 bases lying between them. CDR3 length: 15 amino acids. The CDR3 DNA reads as TGCGCCAGCAGTGAACAAGGACAGACAAATTCACCCCTCCACTTT. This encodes CASSEQGQTNSPLHF.

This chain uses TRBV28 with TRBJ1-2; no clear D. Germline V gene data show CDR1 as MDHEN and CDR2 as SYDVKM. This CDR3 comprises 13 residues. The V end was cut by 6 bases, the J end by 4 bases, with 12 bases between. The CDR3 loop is CASRVDKSYGYTF. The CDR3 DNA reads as TGTGCCAGCAGGGTTGACAAGAGCTATGGCTACACCTTC.

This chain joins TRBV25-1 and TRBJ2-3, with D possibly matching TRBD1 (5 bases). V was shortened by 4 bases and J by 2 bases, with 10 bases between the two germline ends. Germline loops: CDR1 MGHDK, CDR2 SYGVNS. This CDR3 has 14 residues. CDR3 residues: CASSGRQFTDTQYF. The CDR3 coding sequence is TGTGCCAGCAGTGGTCGACAGTTCACAGATACGCAGTATTTT.

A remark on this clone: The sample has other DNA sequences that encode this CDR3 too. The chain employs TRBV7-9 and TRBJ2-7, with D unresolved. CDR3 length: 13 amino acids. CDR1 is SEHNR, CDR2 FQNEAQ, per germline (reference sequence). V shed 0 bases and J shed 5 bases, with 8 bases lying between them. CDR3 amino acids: CASSLASWDEQYF. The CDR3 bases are TGTGCCAGCAGCTTAGCTTCTTGGGACGAGCAGTACTTC.

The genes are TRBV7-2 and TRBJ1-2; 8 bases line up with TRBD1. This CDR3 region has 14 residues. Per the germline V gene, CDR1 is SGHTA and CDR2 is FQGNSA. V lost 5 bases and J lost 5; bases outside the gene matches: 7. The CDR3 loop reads CASSRDRGSYGYTF. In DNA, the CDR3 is TGTGCCAGCAGCCGCGACAGGGGCAGTTATGGCTACACCTTC.

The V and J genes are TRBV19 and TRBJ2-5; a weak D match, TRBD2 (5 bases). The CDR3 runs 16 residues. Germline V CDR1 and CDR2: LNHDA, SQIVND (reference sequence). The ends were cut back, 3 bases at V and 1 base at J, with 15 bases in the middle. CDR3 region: CASSISPGSGQETQYF. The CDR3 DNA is TGTGCCAGTAGTATTTCACCGGGGTCGGGCCAAGAGACCCAGTACTTC.